The source of this TCR beta chain is a study of breast tumors, draining lymph nodes, adjacent tissues. Study-wide results and caveats: Tumor repertoires ranked between lymph nodes and nontumor tissue in diversity, with V and J gene preferences. Data fit most tumor T cells coming from lymph node, expanding in tumor.

The CDR3 loop spans 15 amino acids. The V end lost 2 bases, the J end lost 3 bases, and 13 bases lay between the germline ends. This clonotype has a count of ten or more. Its antigen is not known. Using its own MiXCR run on the multiplex PCR reads, TCRdb lists one record per CDR3 protein. The sample holds around 300,000 distinct CDR3 sequences, under 35% seen once. Axillary draining lymph nodes of breast cancer patients supplied the node samples. This TCR derives from a female donor with breast cancer. Some clones in this sample may be carry-over from other donors' samples. The chain has TRBV12-3 or TRBV12-4 and TRBJ1-2, with D possibly TRBD1 on 6 matching bases. Sequencing input: axillary lymph node tissue. The CDR3 loop reads CASSLPTGSDYGYTF. DNA for the CDR3: TGTGCCAGCAGTTTACCCACAGGGAGTGACTATGGCTACACCTTC.